This TCR beta chain comes out of a study of CD8+ T cells in alopecia areata. Across the study: Treated patients swallowed 5 to 10 mg of oral tofacitinib twice daily.

Of note for this clone: Its antigen is not known.

Germline V gene sequence: CDR1 SQVTM, CDR2 ANQGSEA. The CDR3 runs to 14 residues. The germline V and J ends were trimmed by 4 bases and 1 base, with 12 bases remaining between them. Described treatment: oral pan-JAK inhibitor, 5-10 mg twice daily. The study's findings and limits: Among the cells sequenced in scalp samples are also the resident alphabeta T cells of normal skin. Expanded CD8+ clones among the top 100, and scalp clonality, were significantly decreased by tofacitinib.

Extracted from the samples, RNA was reverse transcribed into cDNA to serve as the sequencing template. TCRdb's table, derived via immunoSEQ multiplex PCR, lists solely in-frame clones and lacks some. The table shows 190,000 or so clones, with approximately 60% occurring only once. The rearrangement links TRBV29-1 to TRBJ2-3; D is ambiguous. Specimen: CD4+ T cells sorted from blood, collected at week 4, from a patient treated with tofacitinib. The clonotype was recovered from a human donor with alopecia areata. This chain's CDR3 is CSVGPEIGTDTQYF. The CDR3 bases are TGCAGCGTTGGCCCGGAGATCGGCACAGATACGCAGTATTTT.